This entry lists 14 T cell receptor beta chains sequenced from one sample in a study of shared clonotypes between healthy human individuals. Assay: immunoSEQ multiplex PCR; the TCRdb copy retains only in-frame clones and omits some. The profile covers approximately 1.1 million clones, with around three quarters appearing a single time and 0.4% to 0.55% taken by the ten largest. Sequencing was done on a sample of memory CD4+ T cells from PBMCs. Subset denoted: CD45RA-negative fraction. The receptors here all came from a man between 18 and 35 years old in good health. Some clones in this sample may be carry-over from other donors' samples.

The CDR3 region is CASSLAGREGEKTQYF. For the CDR3, the DNA is TGTGCCAGCAGCTTGGCGGGCAGGGAGGGTGAAAAGACCCAGTACTTC. The rearrangement links TRBV5-4 to TRBJ2-5, with 7 bases matching TRBD2. Looked up from germline, CDR1 is SGHNT and CDR2 is YYREEE (reference sequence). The CDR3 spans 16 residues. The V and J ends lost 0 bases and 6 bases, in that order; junction bases with no gene match: 11.

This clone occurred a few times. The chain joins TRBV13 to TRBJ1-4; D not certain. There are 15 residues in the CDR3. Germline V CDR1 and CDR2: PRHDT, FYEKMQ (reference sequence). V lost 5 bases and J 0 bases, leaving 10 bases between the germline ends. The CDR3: CASSGRTATNEKLFF. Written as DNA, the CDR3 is TGTGCCAGCAGCGGCCGAACGGCAACTAATGAAAAACTGTTTTTT.

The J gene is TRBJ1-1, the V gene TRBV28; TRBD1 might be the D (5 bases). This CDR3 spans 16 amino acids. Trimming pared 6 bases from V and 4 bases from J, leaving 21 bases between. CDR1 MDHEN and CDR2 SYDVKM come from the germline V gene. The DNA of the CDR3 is TGTGCCAGCAGCAACCCCGGGCAGGGAGGCCTCACTGAAGCTTTCTTT. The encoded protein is CASSNPGQGGLTEAFF.

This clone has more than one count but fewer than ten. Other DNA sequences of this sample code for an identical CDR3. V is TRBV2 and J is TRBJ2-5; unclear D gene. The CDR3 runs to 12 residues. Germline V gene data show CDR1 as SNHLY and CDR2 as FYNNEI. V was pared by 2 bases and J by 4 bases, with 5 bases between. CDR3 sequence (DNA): TGTGCCAGCAGTGAAAGCCGAGAGACCCAGTACTTC. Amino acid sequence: CASSESRETQYF.

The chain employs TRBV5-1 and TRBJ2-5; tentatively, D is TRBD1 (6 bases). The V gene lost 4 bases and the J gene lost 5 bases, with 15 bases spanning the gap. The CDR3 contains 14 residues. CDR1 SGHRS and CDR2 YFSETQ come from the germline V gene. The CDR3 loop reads CASSLGQILETQYF. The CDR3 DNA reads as TGCGCCAGCAGCCTCGGACAGATCCTGGAGACCCAGTACTTC.

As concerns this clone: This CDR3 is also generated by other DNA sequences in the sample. The CDR3 nucleotides are TGTGCCAGCAGTTACTCAGGGGACAATCAGCCCCAGCATTTT. This translates into CASSYSGDNQPQHF. The chain carries TRBV6-6 and TRBJ1-5; maybe TRBD1 (5 bases). With 0 bases removed from V and 3 bases from J, the gap between germline ends came to 6 bases. Germline CDR1 reads MNHNY; CDR2 reads SVGAGI (reference sequence). CDR3 length equals 14 residues.

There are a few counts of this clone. The CDR3: CASSYAVGSGSTREQYF. The DNA of the CDR3 is TGTGCCAGCAGTTACGCCGTTGGTAGCGGGAGTACGAGGGAGCAGTACTTC. The genes are TRBV28 and TRBJ2-7, with 9 positions matching TRBD2. The CDR3 contains 17 residues. V gave up 4 bases and J gave up 7 bases; unmatched junction bases: 17. Per germline, CDR1 MDHEN and CDR2 SYDVKM. Drawing the rest from reference TRBV28 and TRBJ2-7, the complete variable domain is DVKVTQSSRYLVKRTGEKVFLECVQDMDHENMFWYRQDPGLGLRLIYFSYDVKMKEKGDIPEGYSVSREKKERFSLILESASTNQTSMYLCASSYAVGSGSTREQYFGPGTRLTVT.

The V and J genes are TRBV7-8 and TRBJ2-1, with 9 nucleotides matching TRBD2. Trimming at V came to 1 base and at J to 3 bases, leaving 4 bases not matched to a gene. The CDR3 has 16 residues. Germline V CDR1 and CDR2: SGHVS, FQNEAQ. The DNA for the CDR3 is TGTGCCAGCAGCTTAGATCTAGCGGGGAGCTACAATGAGCAGTTCTTC. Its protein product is CASSLDLAGSYNEQFF.

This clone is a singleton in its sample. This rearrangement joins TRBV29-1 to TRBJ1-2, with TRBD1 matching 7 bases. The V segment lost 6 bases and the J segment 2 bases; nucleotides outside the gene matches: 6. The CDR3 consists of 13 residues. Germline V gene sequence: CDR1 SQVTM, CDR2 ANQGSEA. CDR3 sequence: CSVPGQRNYGYTF. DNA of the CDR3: TGCAGCGTACCGGGACAGCGCAACTATGGCTACACCTTC.

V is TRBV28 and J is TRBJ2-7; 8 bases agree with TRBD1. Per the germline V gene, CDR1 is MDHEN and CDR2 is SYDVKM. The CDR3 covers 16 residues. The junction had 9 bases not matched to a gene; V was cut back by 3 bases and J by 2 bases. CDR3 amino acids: CASSFLRQGIAYEQYF. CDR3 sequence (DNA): TGTGCCAGCAGTTTCCTAAGACAGGGGATAGCCTACGAGCAGTACTTC.

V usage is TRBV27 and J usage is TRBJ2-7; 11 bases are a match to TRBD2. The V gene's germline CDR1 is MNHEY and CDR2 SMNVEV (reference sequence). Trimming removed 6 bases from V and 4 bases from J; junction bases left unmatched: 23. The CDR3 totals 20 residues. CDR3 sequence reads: CASSRAGTSGTVVPPYEQYF. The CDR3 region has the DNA TGTGCCAGCAGCCGCGCCGGGACTAGCGGAACCGTTGTCCCGCCTTACGAGCAGTACTTC.

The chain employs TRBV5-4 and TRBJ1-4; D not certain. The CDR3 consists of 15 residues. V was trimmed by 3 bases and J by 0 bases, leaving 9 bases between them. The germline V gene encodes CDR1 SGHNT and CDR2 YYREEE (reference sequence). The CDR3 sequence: CASSSRTSTNEKLFF. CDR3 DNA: TGTGCCAGCAGCTCCCGGACCTCAACTAATGAAAAACTGTTTTTT.

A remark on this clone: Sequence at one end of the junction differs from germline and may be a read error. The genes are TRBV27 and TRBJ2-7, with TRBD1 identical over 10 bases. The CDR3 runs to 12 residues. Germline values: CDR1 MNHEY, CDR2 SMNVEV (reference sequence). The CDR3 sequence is CASSTSGTGAFF. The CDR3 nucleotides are TGTGCCAGCAGTACCTCCGGGACAGGGGCTTTCTTC.

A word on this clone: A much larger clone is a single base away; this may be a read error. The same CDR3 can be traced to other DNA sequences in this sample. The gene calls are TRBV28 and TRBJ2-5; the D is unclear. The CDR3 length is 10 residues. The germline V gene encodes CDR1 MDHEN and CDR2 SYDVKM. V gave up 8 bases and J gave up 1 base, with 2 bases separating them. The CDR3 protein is CASRQETQYF. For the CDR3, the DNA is TGTGCCAGCCGCCAAGAGACCCAGTACTTC.